The clone carrying this TCR beta chain was recorded at least ten times. TCRbeta library preparation incorporated unique molecular identifiers. TCRdb called the PCR reads again in MiXCR, with one record for every CDR3 protein. There are around 600,000 distinct CDR3 sequences in the sample; around 17% occur only once, and 1.1% lies in the top ten. These data come from a study of T-cell reconstitution after alpha-beta-depleted transplantation in children. The ends were cut back, 5 bases at V and 3 bases at J, with 8 bases in the middle. This CDR3 contains 13 residues. Germline CDR1 reads SGHTA; CDR2 reads FQGNSA.

The sequences come from PBMCs from the stem cell graft donor, collected from the stem cell graft. V usage is TRBV7-2 and J usage is TRBJ1-5, with D unresolved. This TCR derives from a human donor who donated a stem cell graft to a child with acute myeloid leukemia. This CDR3 reads CASSPSDNQPQHF. CDR3 in DNA: TGTGCCAGCAGCCCATCCGACAATCAGCCCCAGCATTTT.